This TCR beta chain was observed in a study of blood T cells in healthy people across ages. Study-level findings and limits: In older individuals, TCR beta diversity per million T cells was lower, falling roughly linearly with age. Correlation between TCR beta diversity and naive T cell percentage was strong.

Comment on this clonotype: Its antigen is still unknown.

The germline CDR1 and CDR2 sequences are DFQATT and SNEGSKA (reference sequence). CDR3 length: 16 amino acids. Trimming cost V 3 bases and J 5 bases, with 20 bases left between them. Next came a second PCR, run for about 6 to 12 cycles, which used a sample-barcoded 5' primer along with a J-beta primer mix. In TCRdb, the 5' RACE reads were re-called with MiXCR into one record per CDR3 protein. Of 700,000 to 850,000 distinct CDR3 sequences listed, roughly 40% are singletons. The sequence was collected from a man younger than 35 in good health. The rearrangement uses TRBV20-1 and TRBJ2-1; D not certain. Material: blood. The CDR3 sequence: CSASDPPGRWHNEQFF. CDR3 sequence (DNA): TGCAGTGCTAGCGACCCCCCCGGAAGGTGGCACAATGAGCAGTTCTTC.